The rows below give T cell receptor beta chains drawn from one sample of a study of glioma-infiltrating T cells after dendritic cell vaccination. Clones were read by immunoSEQ multiplex PCR, and TCRdb kept only the in-frame ones, dropping some. The sample has about 38,000 clones; 70% to 85% are singletons. The input for sequencing was blood, taken before dendritic cell vaccination. The receptors were gathered from a human donor with glioblastoma. CDR3s include the opening cysteine and the closing phenylalanine or tryptophan. The D gene is left open where the match is weak. Rows may omit the clone size; those that give it use once, few, many or a size class.

- 14 TRBJ2-3 - TRBV11-2 CASSLGRSRDTQYF TGTGCCAGCAGCTTAGGGAGGAGCAGAGATACGCAGTATTTT
- 13 TRBJ1-5 - TRBV30 CAWARGGDQPQHF TGTGCCTGGGCAAGGGGAGGAGATCAGCCCCAGCATTTT
- 15 TRBJ2-3 TRBD2 TRBV9 CASSVNGGSTDTQYF TGTGCCAGCAGCGTAAACGGGGGGTCCACAGATACGCAGTATTTT
- 16 TRBJ2-2 - TRBV4-3 CASSQARSGRTGELFF TGCGCCAGCAGCCAAGCCCGCAGCGGTCGGACCGGGGAGCTGTTTTTT
- 13 TRBJ2-7 - TRBV29-1 CSVEVQGFYEQYF TGCAGCGTTGAGGTCCAGGGCTTCTACGAGCAGTACTTC
- 13 TRBJ1-2 - TRBV10-3 CASSLDSAYGYTF TGTGCCTCTAGCCTCGACTCCGCCTATGGCTACACCTTC
- 18 TRBJ2-7 TRBD2 TRBV9 CASSPGTSGFRELSEQYF TGTGCCAGCAGCCCGGGGACTAGCGGGTTCCGAGAGTTGAGCGAGCAGTACTTC
- 15 TRBJ2-6 - TRBV28 CASSPTGTGANVLTF TGTGCCAGCAGTCCCACAGGGACTGGGGCCAACGTCCTGACTTTC
few 16 TRBJ2-7 TRBD1 TRBV11-3 CASSLERTGGFYEQYF TGTGCCAGCAGCTTAGAACGGACAGGGGGCTTCTACGAGCAGTACTTC
- 16 TRBJ2-2 TRBD2 TRBV5-5 CASRRTSGENTGELFF TGTGCCAGCAGACGGACTAGCGGGGAAAACACCGGGGAGCTGTTTTTT
- 15 TRBJ1-6 - TRBV28 CASSTQEMHNSPLHF TGTGCCAGCAGTACACAAGAAATGCATAATTCACCCCTCCACTTT
- 16 TRBJ2-2 TRBD1 TRBV30 CARSVDRVVITGELFF TGTGCCCGAAGTGTTGACAGGGTAGTGATTACCGGGGAGCTGTTTTTT
- 15 TRBJ1-2 - TRBV5-5 CASSLSWAGTYGYTF TGTGCCAGCAGCTTGAGTTGGGCAGGGACATATGGCTACACCTTC
- 15 TRBJ2-7 TRBD1 TRBV11-1 CASSRTPGTGAEQYF TGTGCCAGCAGCCGGACTCCCGGGACAGGAGCCGAGCAGTACTTC
- 13 TRBJ2-1 TRBD2 TRBV6-5 CASIGHGGNEQFF TGTGCCAGCATTGGACACGGGGGGAATGAGCAGTTCTTC
- 18 TRBJ2-2 TRBD2 TRBV9 CASSALSGGAVITGELFF TGTGCCAGCAGCGCCCTTAGCGGGGGGGCCGTCATCACCGGGGAGCTGTTTTTT
- 13 TRBJ1-1 - TRBV11-2 CASSLGRAGGAFF TGTGCCAGCAGCTTAGGACGGGCGGGGGGAGCTTTCTTT
- 17 TRBJ1-5 - TRBV10-3 CAISGELARKSNQPQHF TGTGCCATCAGTGGGGAGCTGGCGAGAAAAAGCAATCAGCCCCAGCATTTT
- 14 TRBJ1-6 TRBD1 TRBV30 CAWSVGTANSPLHF TGTGCCTGGAGTGTGGGGACAGCGAATTCACCCCTCCACTTT
- 17 TRBJ2-3 TRBD1 TRBV9 CASSAKGGVVVTDTQYF TGTGCCAGCAGCGCTAAAGGGGGCGTGGTCGTAACAGATACGCAGTATTTT
- 15 TRBJ1-2 - TRBV5-5 CASSLSGGGNYGYTF TGTGCCAGCAGCTTGAGTGGGGGGGGCAACTATGGCTACACCTTC
- 14 TRBJ2-3 TRBD2 TRBV6-5 CASSDWAGEDTQYF TGTGCCAGCTCGGACTGGGCGGGGGAAGATACGCAGTATTTT
- 16 TRBJ2-1 TRBD1 TRBV7-7 CASSPTGAQRYNEQFF TGTGCTAGCAGTCCGACAGGGGCCCAGAGGTACAATGAGCAGTTCTTC
once 16 TRBJ2-3 TRBD1 TRBV19 CASSLPGDRAADTQYF TGTGCCAGTTCCTTACCCGGGGACAGGGCGGCAGATACGCAGTATTTT
- 15 TRBJ2-5 - TRBV11-3 CASSLGLEARETQYF TGTGCCAGCAGCTTAGGACTGGAGGCCCGAGAGACCCAGTACTTC
- 15 TRBJ2-7 - TRBV7-2 CASSFAPPGYGEQYF TGTGCCAGCAGCTTCGCTCCTCCAGGGTACGGCGAGCAGTACTTC
- 12 TRBJ1-2 TRBD1 TRBV28 CASSPGQGGYTF TGTGCCAGCAGTCCAGGACAGGGTGGCTACACCTTC
- 16 TRBJ2-5 - TRBV9 CASSPPQQGRGETQYF TGTGCCAGCAGCCCACCCCAGCAGGGTAGAGGTGAGACCCAGTACTTC
- 17 TRBJ2-3 - TRBV4-1 CASSQDRWQGNTDTQYF TGCGCCAGCAGCCAAGACCGGTGGCAGGGGAACACAGATACGCAGTATTTT
- 16 TRBJ2-2 TRBD1 TRBV6-6 CASSYPTGGYTGELFF TGTGCCAGCAGTTATCCGACAGGGGGATACACCGGGGAGCTGTTTTTT
- 15 TRBJ2-3 - TRBV6-4 CASSDSSGVTDTQYF TGTGCCAGCAGTGACTCTTCGGGGGTGACAGATACGCAGTATTTT
- 16 TRBJ2-7 TRBD1 TRBV15 CATSRARGQGRHEQYF TGTGCCACCAGCAGAGCGAGGGGACAGGGGAGGCACGAGCAGTACTTC
- 15 TRBJ2-5 TRBD2 TRBV7-9 CASSMTSGGLETQYF TGTGCCAGCAGCATGACTAGCGGGGGGTTAGAGACCCAGTACTTC
- 16 TRBJ2-2 TRBD1 TRBV27 CASSPLWTGRTGELFF TGTGCCAGCAGTCCTCTTTGGACAGGGAGGACCGGGGAGCTGTTTTTT
few 13 TRBJ1-2 - TRBV6-5 CASSEAGVNGYTF TGTGCCAGCAGTGAAGCAGGGGTAAATGGCTACACCTTC
- 16 TRBJ1-5 - TRBV4-3 CASSQDLRGGNQPQHF TGCGCCAGCAGCCAAGATCTCCGGGGAGGGAATCAGCCCCAGCATTTT
- 15 TRBJ1-2 - TRBV5-4 CASSRPLQGPYGYTF TGTGCCAGCAGCCGGCCCCTACAGGGCCCCTATGGCTACACCTTC
- 14 TRBJ2-2 - TRBV7-9 CASSFREITGELFF TGTGCCAGCAGCTTCCGAGAAATCACCGGGGAGCTGTTTTTT
- 14 TRBJ2-5 - TRBV9 CASSVRSYTETQYF TGTGCCAGCAGCGTACGGTCCTATACCGAGACCCAGTACTTC
- 16 TRBJ1-5 - TRBV9 CASSPGGGAGNQPQHF TGTGCCAGCAGCCCCGGCGGCGGGGCAGGCAATCAGCCCCAGCATTTT
once 15 TRBJ1-2 - TRBV4-3 CASSQALQGDYGYTF TGCGCCAGCAGCCAAGCTCTGCAGGGTGACTATGGCTACACCTTC
- 11 TRBJ1-4 - TRBV6-5 CASGHNEKLFF TGTGCCAGCGGCCATAATGAAAAACTGTTTTTT
once 19 TRBJ2-4 - TRBV2 CASIREGTGPSLAKNIQYF TGTGCCAGCATCCGGGAGGGGACAGGGCCCTCACTAGCCAAAAACATTCAGTACTTC
- 12 TRBJ1-1 - TRBV27 CASSRGGTEAFF TGTGCCAGCAGCAGGGGTGGGACTGAAGCTTTCTTT